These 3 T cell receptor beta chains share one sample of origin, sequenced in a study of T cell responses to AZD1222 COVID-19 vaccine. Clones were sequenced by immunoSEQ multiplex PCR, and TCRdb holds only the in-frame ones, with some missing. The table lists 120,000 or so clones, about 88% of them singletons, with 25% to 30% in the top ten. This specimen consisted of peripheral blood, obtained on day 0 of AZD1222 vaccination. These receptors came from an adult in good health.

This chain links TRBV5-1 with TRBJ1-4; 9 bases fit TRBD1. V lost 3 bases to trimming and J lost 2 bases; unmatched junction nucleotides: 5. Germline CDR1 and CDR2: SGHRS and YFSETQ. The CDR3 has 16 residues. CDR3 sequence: CASSWGDRETNEKLFF. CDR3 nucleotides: TGCGCCAGCAGCTGGGGGGACAGGGAGACTAATGAAAAACTGTTTTTT.

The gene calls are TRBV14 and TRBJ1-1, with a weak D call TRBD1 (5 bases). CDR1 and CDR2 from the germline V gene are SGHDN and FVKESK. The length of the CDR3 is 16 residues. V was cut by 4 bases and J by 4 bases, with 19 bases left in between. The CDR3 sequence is CASSRFYGQGGTEAFF. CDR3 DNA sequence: TGTGCCAGCAGCCGCTTCTACGGTCAGGGTGGCACTGAAGCTTTCTTT. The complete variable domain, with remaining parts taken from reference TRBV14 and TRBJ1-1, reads EAGVTQFPSHSVIEKGQTVTLRCDPISGHDNLYWYRRVMGKEIKFLLHFVKESKQDESGMPNNRFLAERTGGTYSTLKVQPAELEDSGVYFCASSRFYGQGGTEAFFGQGTRLTVV.

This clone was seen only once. In DNA, the CDR3 is TGTGCCAGCGCCCCGGACACCGTCGGCACTGAAGCTTTCTTT. It specifies CASAPDTVGTEAFF. This rearrangement joins TRBV6-4 to TRBJ1-1, with a tentative D call TRBD1 (5 bases). Germline V gives CDR1 MRHNA, CDR2 SNTAGT. The V gene lost 8 bases and the J gene lost 4 bases, with 17 bases spanning the gap. The CDR3 spans 14 residues.